A single sample is the source of the 22 T cell receptor beta chains below, sequenced in a study of blood T cell repertoires in COVID-19 (TCRdb year 2020). Libraries were constructed by the immunoSEQ multiplex PCR assay. Imported from immuneACCESS, the table was reduced by TCRdb to in-frame sequences with V and J called. These copies leave out some clones; in studies compared against another copy, an unresolved V gene accounts for under half, and the cause of the remainder is not known. Counted in this sample were approximately 120,000 clones; around 80% of them appeared once. Approximately 10% of the sample is held by the ten biggest clonotypes. Sequenced input: peripheral blood. Receptor source: a human donor in a cohort sampled during active COVID-19.

This chain joins TRBV5-4 and TRBJ1-1; D perhaps matches TRBD1 (6 bases). The CDR3 has 10 residues. The germline CDR1 and CDR2 sequences are SGHNT and YYREEE (reference sequence). Between the trimmed V and J ends, which lost 9 bases and 3 bases, there was a span of 6 bases. The CDR3 DNA sequence: TGTGCCACAGGGGACACTGAAGCTTTCTTT. Its translation: CATGDTEAFF.

This chain connects TRBV9 to TRBJ1-6; maybe TRBD1 (5 bases). The germline V gene encodes CDR1 SGDLS and CDR2 YYNGEE. CDR3 length: 14 residues. V shed 0 bases and J shed 7 bases, with 8 bases lying between them. Here the CDR3 DNA reads TGTGCCAGCAGCGTAGCACAGGAAAATTCACCCCTCCACTTT. Protein product: CASSVAQENSPLHF.

The chain couples TRBV9 to TRBJ1-4, with 8 positions matching TRBD1. The V gene's germline CDR1 is SGDLS and CDR2 YYNGEE. The CDR3 is made up of 15 amino acids. Unmatched junction bases numbered 6, after V lost 0 bases and J lost 8 bases. For the CDR3, the DNA is TGTGCCAGCAGCGTAGACGGCAGGGGGCAAGAAAAACTGTTTTTT. It yields the protein CASSVDGRGQEKLFF.

In its sample, this clone was seen once. This chain joins TRBV27 and TRBJ1-4; D perhaps matches TRBD1 (5 bases). From germline, CDR1 is MNHEY and CDR2 SMNVEV (reference sequence). Deletions cut 5 bases from V and 3 bases from J, with 16 bases between. This CDR3 region has 16 residues. The CDR3 region is CASSLIRGDANEKLFF. DNA for the CDR3: TGTGCCAGCAGTCTAATCCGGGGGGATGCTAATGAAAAACTGTTTTTT.

The chain links TRBV13 to TRBJ2-7; perhaps TRBD2 as D (6 bases). Trimming cost V 1 base and J 3 bases, with 7 bases left between them. CDR3 length: 13 residues. Germline CDR1 PRHDT, CDR2 FYEKMQ (reference sequence). CDR3 sequence (DNA): TGTGCCAGCAGCTTAGAAGCGGGCTACGAGCAGTACTTC. It yields the protein CASSLEAGYEQYF. Based on the CDR3 plus reference TRBV13 and TRBJ2-7, the full variable domain is AAGVIQSPRHLIKEKRETATLKCYPIPRHDTVYWYQQGPGQDPQFLISFYEKMQSDKGSIPDRFSAQQFSDYHSELNMSSLELGDSALYFCASSLEAGYEQYFGPGTRLTVT.

This chain uses TRBV29-1 with TRBJ1-1; TRBD1 is a possible D gene (5 bases). Trimming took off 7 bases at V and 3 bases at J, with 15 bases between the two ends. This CDR3 region has 13 residues. In germline, CDR1 is SQVTM, CDR2 ANQGSEA. This CDR3 reads CSARGRDYTEAFF. The CDR3 DNA sequence: TGCAGCGCACGGGGCAGGGACTACACTGAAGCTTTCTTT.

V and J are TRBV2 and TRBJ1-2; D perhaps matches TRBD1 (6 bases). This CDR3 region has 13 residues. V was shortened by 5 bases and J by 4 bases, with 11 bases between the two germline ends. Germline lookup yields CDR1 SNHLY and CDR2 FYNNEI. Here the CDR3 reads CASSNIQGYGYTF. DNA of the CDR3: TGTGCCAGCAGTAACATACAGGGCTATGGCTACACCTTC.

This clone was seen only a few times. The chain recombines TRBV4-2 with TRBJ2-5; 13 bases map to TRBD2. V shed 1 base, J shed 3 bases, and the junction held 2 bases outside the gene matches. This CDR3 is built from 16 residues. Germline V lookup: CDR1 LGHNA, CDR2 YNFKEQ. The CDR3 DNA sequence: TGTGCCAGCAGCCAAGGTGGACTAGCGGGGGAAGAGACCCAGTACTTC. This encodes CASSQGGLAGEETQYF.

The chain's CDR3 is CATSRDIGGSAYEQYF. Here the CDR3 DNA reads TGTGCCACCAGCAGAGATATCGGGGGTTCAGCCTACGAGCAGTACTTC. The rearrangement joins TRBV15 to TRBJ2-7; tentatively, D is TRBD2 (6 bases). CDR3 size: 16 residues. Germline lookup yields CDR1 LNHNV and CDR2 YYDKDF (reference sequence). V lost 0 bases, J lost 2 bases, and 14 bases lay in between.

The count of this clone is one. V gene TRBV6-2 or TRBV6-3 combines with J gene TRBJ1-5; the match to TRBD1 covers 10 bases. The CDR3 covers 18 residues. The germline V gene has CDR1 MNHEY and CDR2 SVGEGT. The V and J ends lost 6 bases and 0 bases, in that order; junction bases with no gene match: 11. DNA for the CDR3: TGTGCCAGCAGCCACGACAGGGGGCCGACTTTTAGCAATCAGCCCCAGCATTTT. Protein: CASSHDRGPTFSNQPQHF.

This chain links TRBV10-2 with TRBJ1-4; D is undetermined. The germline gives CDR1 WSHSY, CDR2 SAAADI. This CDR3 is built from 14 residues. V lost 5 bases to trimming and J lost 7 bases, with 14 bases between them. CDR3: CASSNGGLGEKLFF. The CDR3 DNA reads as TGCGCCAGCAGTAACGGAGGGTTAGGTGAAAAACTGTTTTTT.

The chain carries TRBV3-1 (or the pseudogene TRBV3-2) and TRBJ1-1; no clear D gene. Germline V gene data show CDR1 as LGHDT and CDR2 as YNNKEL (reference sequence). V was pared by 1 base and J by 6 bases, with 6 bases between. This CDR3 has 12 residues. The CDR3 nucleotides are TGTGCCAGCAGCCAAGGGAGGGCTGAAGCTTTCTTT. Translating it yields CASSQGRAEAFF.

The CDR3 reads CASSRSATNEKLFF. CDR3 in DNA: TGTGCCAGCTCACGTAGCGCAACTAATGAAAAACTGTTTTTT. The chain carries TRBV18 and TRBJ1-4; D is undetermined. The CDR3 contains 14 residues. The V end lost 4 bases, the J end lost 0 bases, and 6 bases lay between the germline ends. Germline assignment: CDR1 KGHSH and CDR2 LQKENI.

The chain employs TRBV18 and TRBJ1-1; D is unclear. Germline CDR1 and CDR2: KGHSH and LQKENI. CDR3 size: 14 residues. V was pared by 3 bases and J by 1 base, with 9 bases between. CDR3 DNA: TGTGCCAGCTCACCCGTGACGGGGAACACTGAAGCTTTCTTT. Residues: CASSPVTGNTEAFF.

The chain recombines TRBV12-3 or TRBV12-4 with TRBJ2-3; tentatively, D is TRBD1 (5 bases). CDR3 length equals 13 residues. Trimming pared 6 bases from V and 6 bases from J, leaving 13 bases between. CDR3 region: CASRDGSGDTQYF. In DNA, the CDR3 is TGTGCCAGCAGGGACGGGTCAGGGGATACGCAGTATTTT.

J is TRBJ2-1 and V is TRBV18; maybe TRBD2 (5 bases). This CDR3 comprises 16 residues. Germline-derived CDR1 and CDR2 are KGHSH and LQKENI. V gave up 0 bases and J gave up 4 bases, with 13 bases separating them. CDR3: CASSPPVGRAYNEQFF. The CDR3 bases are TGTGCCAGCTCACCACCGGTTGGGCGGGCATACAATGAGCAGTTCTTC.

This clone has only a few counts. In DNA form, the CDR3 reads TGTGCCAGCAGCCTCGGGACGGAGGGCACCACCATATATTTT. Encoded protein: CASSLGTEGTTIYF. This rearrangement joins TRBV5-4 to TRBJ1-3, with D tentatively TRBD1 (5 bases). Germline values: CDR1 SGHNT, CDR2 YYREEE (reference sequence). CDR3 length: 14 residues. V lost 4 bases and J lost 9, with 17 bases in between.

The chain links TRBV28 to TRBJ1-6; possibly TRBD1 for D (5 bases). There are 13 residues in the CDR3. The V gene's germline CDR1 is MDHEN and CDR2 SYDVKM. Deletions cut 10 bases from V and 4 bases from J, with 11 bases between. The CDR3 bases are TGTGCCACCAGCGGGGGGTATAATTCACCCCTCCACTTT. As protein: CATSGGYNSPLHF.

This clone has only one observation. The V and J genes are TRBV6-5 and TRBJ1-1, with 7 bases that match TRBD1. The CDR3 is 15 residues long. The germline V gene has CDR1 MNHEY and CDR2 SVGAGI. Trimming at V came to 5 bases and at J to 0 bases, leaving 6 bases not matched to a gene. DNA of the CDR3: TGTGCCAGCAGTCCGGACAGGTCCATGAACACTGAAGCTTTCTTT. Translation gives CASSPDRSMNTEAFF.

V and J are TRBV5-5 and TRBJ1-2; 12 nucleotides line up with TRBD1. This CDR3 contains 16 residues. Trimming cost V 0 bases and J 8 bases; bases outside gene matches: 8. CDR1 is SGHKS and CDR2 is YYEKEE in the germline V gene (reference sequence). The CDR3 DNA reads TGTGCCAGCAGCTTGGACCCCGGGACAGGGGGCCGGGGCTACACCTTC. Translated, it gives CASSLDPGTGGRGYTF.

The chain recombines TRBV6-6 with TRBJ1-6, with TRBD1 matching over 7 bases. J gave up 3 bases and V 4 bases, and 3 bases lay outside the gene matches. CDR1 and CDR2 from the germline V gene are MNHNY and SVGAGI (reference sequence). This CDR3 has 15 amino acids. CDR3 sequence: CASSSTGDYNSPLHF. The CDR3 DNA sequence: TGTGCCAGCAGTTCCACAGGGGACTATAATTCACCCCTCCACTTT.

The chain couples TRBV15 to TRBJ1-4; tentative D call: TRBD1 (6 bases). Germline values: CDR1 LNHNV, CDR2 YYDKDF (reference sequence). The V and J ends lost 0 bases and 7 bases respectively, with 18 bases between them. This CDR3 region has 17 residues. The CDR3 bases are TGTGCCACCAGCAGAGATCACGTGGCACAGGGTAGTGAAAAACTGTTTTTT. Translation: CATSRDHVAQGSEKLFF.